The 22 T cell receptor beta chains given below trace back to one sample, sequenced in a study of immune evolution from preneoplasia to lung adenocarcinoma. Profiling relied on immunoSEQ multiplex PCR, and the TCRdb table lists in-frame clones only, not all of them. The repertoire includes roughly 9,900 clones, 80% of them detected once, and almost 5% sits in the top ten. Sequencing used FFPE minimally invasive lung adenocarcinoma tissue. These receptors originate from a person aged 65 to 85 with lung adenocarcinoma. Some clones in this sample may be carry-over from other donors' samples.

The chain is built from TRBV4-1 and TRBJ1-1; the D is unclear. Germline V CDR1 and CDR2: MGHRA, YSYEKL. The CDR3 has 15 residues. The V end lost 3 bases, the J end lost 1 base, and 12 bases lay between the germline ends. CDR3 sequence (DNA): TGCGCCAGCAGCCAGGAAGGACGGCCGAACACTGAAGCTTTCTTT. Translating gives CASSQEGRPNTEAFF.

The CDR3 loop reads CASSQDMAGANTGELFF. The CDR3 DNA is TGCGCCAGCAGCCAAGATATGGCCGGCGCGAACACCGGGGAGCTGTTTTTT. The chain combines TRBV4-3 with TRBJ2-2; no clear D. CDR1 and CDR2 (germline): LGHNA, YSLEER. Trimming shortened V by 0 bases and J by 0 bases, and 11 bases separated the two germline ends. CDR3 size: 17 residues.

Only one count was recorded for this clone. V usage is TRBV28 and J usage is TRBJ1-1; D remains unclear. Germline values: CDR1 MDHEN, CDR2 SYDVKM. CDR3 size: 14 residues. With 5 bases removed from V and 2 bases from J, the gap between germline ends came to 12 bases. In nucleotides, the CDR3 is TGTGCCAGCAGTCCCTTGAGGGCAAACACTGAAGCTTTCTTT. As protein: CASSPLRANTEAFF.

The chain employs TRBV28 and TRBJ1-5; D is possibly TRBD1 (5 bases). This CDR3 contains 14 residues. CDR1 and CDR2 (germline): MDHEN, SYDVKM. V was clipped by 2 bases and J by 6 bases, with 11 bases between them. CDR3 residues: CASSLKQGSQPQHF. The CDR3 DNA reads TGTGCCAGCAGTTTAAAGCAGGGCAGTCAGCCCCAGCATTTT. Full variable domain (remainder filled in from reference TRBV28 and TRBJ1-5): DVKVTQSSRYLVKRTGEKVFLECVQDMDHENMFWYRQDPGLGLRLIYFSYDVKMKEKGDIPEGYSVSREKKERFSLILESASTNQTSMYLCASSLKQGSQPQHFGDGTRLSIL.

This rearrangement joins TRBV7-9 to TRBJ1-2; D might be TRBD1 (6 bases). V shed 2 bases and J shed 8 bases, with 12 bases lying between them. The CDR3 has 13 amino acids. Per the germline V gene, CDR1 is SEHNR and CDR2 is FQNEAQ (reference sequence). CDR3 DNA sequence: TGTGCCAGCAGCTTACCCAAGGGGGGAGGCTACACCTTC. This sequence encodes CASSLPKGGGYTF. The full variable domain, rest sourced from reference TRBV7-9 and TRBJ1-2, is DTGVSQNPRHKITKRGQNVTFRCDPISEHNRLYWYRQTLGQGPEFLTYFQNEAQLEKSRLLSDRFSAERPKGSFSTLEIQRTEQGDSAMYLCASSLPKGGGYTFGSGTRLTVV.

The J gene is TRBJ1-5, the V gene TRBV23-1; D gene ambiguous. TRBV23-1 is an ORF, with its function uncertain. The CDR3 sequence is 9 residues long. Trimming cost V 3 bases and J 16 bases, with 7 bases left between them. The DNA for the CDR3 is TGCGCCAGCAGTCATACTGAACATTTT. This codes for CASSHTEHF.

This clone has only one observation. The chain links TRBV2 to TRBJ1-4, with D unresolved. Germline V gene data show CDR1 as SNHLY and CDR2 as FYNNEI. Trimming stripped 7 bases from V and 5 bases from J, with 11 bases between. The CDR3 has 13 amino acids. The CDR3 DNA reads as TGTGCCAGCATAGCGGGAGGGAATGAAAAACTGTTTTTT. It codes for CASIAGGNEKLFF.

This sequence joins TRBV6-6 and TRBJ1-5; 7 nucleotides line up with TRBD1. V gave up 8 bases and J gave up 6 bases; unmatched junction bases: 7. CDR3 size: 13 residues. The germline V gene has CDR1 MNHNY and CDR2 SVGAGI (reference sequence). In DNA, the CDR3 is TGTGCCAGCGACAGGGTGGCCATTCAGCCCCAGCATTTT. Protein product: CASDRVAIQPQHF.

The count of this clone is one. This rearrangement joins TRBV7-8 to TRBJ2-3; 7 bases fit TRBD1. The CDR3 extends over 16 amino acids. The germline gives CDR1 SGHVS, CDR2 FQNEAQ. V was pared by 4 bases and J by 0 bases, with 7 bases of the junction left unmatched. The CDR3 nucleotides are TGTGCCAGCAGCTCCGCCGGGACAGCAAGCACAGATACGCAGTATTTT. Encoded protein: CASSSAGTASTDTQYF. The full variable domain, in which reference TRBV7-8 and TRBJ2-3 provide the parts outside the CDR3, is GAGVSQSPRYKVAKRGQDVALRCDPISGHVSLFWYQQALGQGPEFLTYFQNEAQLDKSGLPSDRFFAERPEGSVSTLKIQRTQQEDSAVYLCASSSAGTASTDTQYFGPGTRLTVL.

The chain uses TRBV30 and TRBJ2-5, with D unresolved. The germline V gene has CDR1 GTSNPN and CDR2 SVGIG (reference sequence). Trimming took 5 bases from V and 9 from J, leaving 16 bases between them. The CDR3 runs to 12 residues. In DNA, the CDR3 is TGTGCCTGGGTGGAGTCTTCTGTGTCCCAGTACTTC. Its translation is CAWVESSVSQYF.

The chain has TRBV27 and TRBJ2-7; 10 positions match TRBD2. This CDR3 spans 14 amino acids. Germline lookup yields CDR1 MNHEY and CDR2 SMNVEV (reference sequence). V dropped 2 bases and J dropped 7; count of bases not matched to a gene: 5. The DNA of the CDR3 is TGTGCCAGCAGTTTACTAGCGGGAGCTTGGGAGCAGTACTTC. Its protein product is CASSLLAGAWEQYF.

This chain uses TRBV29-1 with TRBJ2-3, with TRBD1 matching over 8 bases. V gave up 3 bases and J gave up 4 bases; unmatched junction bases: 6. The CDR3 is made up of 14 amino acids. Germline values: CDR1 SQVTM, CDR2 ANQGSEA. The CDR3 coding sequence is TGCAGCGTTGACGGCGACAGGGGCGCAGATACGCAGTATTTT. It specifies CSVDGDRGADTQYF.

This chain uses TRBV19 with TRBJ2-7, with 8 nucleotides matching TRBD1. The V and J ends lost 7 bases and 0 bases, in that order; junction bases with no gene match: 5. CDR1 is LNHDA, CDR2 SQIVND, per germline (reference sequence). There are 14 residues in the CDR3. The DNA of the CDR3 is TGTGCCAGTACCCTAGGGACAGGCTCCTACGAGCAGTACTTC. This encodes CASTLGTGSYEQYF.

This clone has just one count. The chain recombines TRBV19 with TRBJ2-3, with D tentatively TRBD2 (6 bases). Trimming left V 4 bases short and J 6 bases short, with 17 bases between. Germline CDR1 LNHDA, CDR2 SQIVND (reference sequence). The CDR3 covers 15 residues. CDR3 in DNA: TGTGCCAGTAGTAAACCGGGACTCGCTGTTGATACGCAGTATTTT. It yields the protein CASSKPGLAVDTQYF.

The V and J genes are TRBV7-8 and TRBJ1-1, with TRBD1 matching over 7 bases. Germline assignment: CDR1 SGHVS and CDR2 FQNEAQ. V was pared by 5 bases and J by 6 bases, with 6 bases of the junction left unmatched. The CDR3 spans 13 residues. The CDR3 sequence: CASSRDREAEAFF. CDR3 sequence (DNA): TGTGCCAGCAGCCGAGACAGGGAGGCTGAAGCTTTCTTT. Using reference TRBV7-8 and TRBJ1-1 for the parts outside the CDR3, the full variable domain is GAGVSQSPRYKVAKRGQDVALRCDPISGHVSLFWYQQALGQGPEFLTYFQNEAQLDKSGLPSDRFFAERPEGSVSTLKIQRTQQEDSAVYLCASSRDREAEAFFGQGTRLTVV.

V and J are TRBV15 and TRBJ2-1, with a possible D match to TRBD1 (5 bases). The CDR3 loop spans 14 amino acids. V lost 0 bases to trimming and J lost 6 bases, with 9 bases between them. Germline CDR1 is LNHNV and CDR2 is YYDKDF (reference sequence). This chain's CDR3 is CATSRDAGPNEQFF. The CDR3 nucleotides are TGTGCCACCAGCAGAGATGCAGGGCCCAATGAGCAGTTCTTC.

This chain uses TRBV18 with TRBJ1-5, with TRBD1 identical over 7 bases. CDR3 length: 13 amino acids. Germline values: CDR1 KGHSH, CDR2 LQKENI. Trimming cost V 1 base and J 6 bases; bases outside gene matches: 0. In DNA, the CDR3 is TGTGCCAGCTCACCACAGGGGGCTCAGCCCCAGCATTTT. This translates into CASSPQGAQPQHF. The full variable domain, rest sourced from reference TRBV18 and TRBJ1-5, is NAGVMQNPRHLVRRRGQEARLRCSPMKGHSHVYWYRQLPEEGLKFMVYLQKENIIDESGMPKERFSAEFPKEGPSILRIQQVVRGDSAAYFCASSPQGAQPQHFGDGTRLSIL.

The CDR3 nucleotides are TGTGCCAGCACGAGTATCGGGGGGGCCGCAGAGACCCAGTACTTC. Protein: CASTSIGGAAETQYF. This sequence joins TRBV2 and TRBJ2-5; the match to TRBD2 covers 8 bases. The V and J ends lost 7 bases and 4 bases, in that order; junction bases with no gene match: 11. The length of the CDR3 is 15 residues. CDR1 is SNHLY, CDR2 FYNNEI, per germline.

The chain joins TRBV6-1 to TRBJ1-2; 7 nucleotides match TRBD1. The germline V gene encodes CDR1 MNHNS and CDR2 SASEGT. The ends lost 0 bases at V and 3 bases at J; junction bases unmatched: 10. The CDR3 length is 17 residues. For the CDR3, the DNA is TGTGCCAGCAGTGAAGCGAGGATAGGGGGCGCCGACTATGGCTACACCTTC. Translating gives CASSEARIGGADYGYTF.

The chain carries TRBV2 and TRBJ2-3; no firm D call. The ends were cut back, 3 bases at V and 6 bases at J, with 10 bases in the middle. This CDR3 is built from 13 residues. Germline values: CDR1 SNHLY, CDR2 FYNNEI. The CDR3 here is CASSEGEADTQYF. CDR3 nucleotide sequence: TGTGCCAGCAGTGAGGGTGAGGCGGATACGCAGTATTTT. Together with reference TRBV2 and TRBJ2-3, the CDR3 gives the full variable domain: EPEVTQTPSHQVTQMGQEVILRCVPISNHLYFYWYRQILGQKVEFLVSFYNNEISEKSEIFDDQFSVERPDGSNFTLKIRSTKLEDSAMYFCASSEGEADTQYFGPGTRLTVL.

This clone was detected once. The chain recombines TRBV2 with TRBJ2-2; 14 nucleotides agree with TRBD2. Germline V lookup: CDR1 SNHLY, CDR2 FYNNEI. The ends lost 6 bases at V and 6 bases at J; junction bases unmatched: 0. This CDR3 contains 14 residues. The CDR3 is CASRTSGGAGELFF. DNA for the CDR3: TGTGCCAGCAGGACTAGCGGGGGGGCCGGGGAGCTGTTTTTT.

The V gene is TRBV30, the J gene TRBJ1-1; D ambiguous. CDR1 and CDR2 (germline): GTSNPN, SVGIG (reference sequence). The CDR3 consists of 13 residues. V lost 4 bases, J lost 6 bases, and 15 bases lay in between. In DNA form, the CDR3 reads TGTGCCTGGACTGTCCTGAGATCCCCTGAAGCTTTCTTT. Residues: CAWTVLRSPEAFF. Full variable domain (remainder filled in from reference TRBV30 and TRBJ1-1): SQTIHQWPATLVQPVGSPLSLECTVEGTSNPNLYWYRQAAGRGLQLLFYSVGIGQISSEVPQNLSASRPQDRQFILSSKKLLLSDSGFYLCAWTVLRSPEAFFGQGTRLTVV.